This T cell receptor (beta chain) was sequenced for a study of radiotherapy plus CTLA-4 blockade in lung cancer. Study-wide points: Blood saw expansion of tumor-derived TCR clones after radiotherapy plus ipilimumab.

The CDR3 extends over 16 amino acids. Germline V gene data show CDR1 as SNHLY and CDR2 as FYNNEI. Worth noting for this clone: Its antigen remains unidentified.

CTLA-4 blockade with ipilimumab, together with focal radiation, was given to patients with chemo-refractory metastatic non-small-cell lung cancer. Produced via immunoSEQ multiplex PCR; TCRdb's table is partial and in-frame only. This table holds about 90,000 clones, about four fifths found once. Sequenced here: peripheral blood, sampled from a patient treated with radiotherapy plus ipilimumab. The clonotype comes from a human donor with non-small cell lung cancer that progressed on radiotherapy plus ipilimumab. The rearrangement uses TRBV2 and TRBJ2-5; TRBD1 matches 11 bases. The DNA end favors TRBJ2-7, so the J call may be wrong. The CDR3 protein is CASSEMGQGVFHEQYF. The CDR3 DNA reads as TGTGCCAGCAGTGAAATGGGACAGGGGGTCTTCCACGAGCAGTACTTC.